Sequencing of this T cell receptor (beta chain) was carried out in a study of patients and donors after allogeneic stem cell transplantation. Trimming shortened V by 3 bases and J by 2 bases, and 9 bases separated the two germline ends. CDR3 size: 14 residues. Germline-derived CDR1 and CDR2 are SGHVS and FQNEAQ. A single record per CDR3 protein comes from TCRdb applying MiXCR to the RT-PCR reads. The top ten clones hold over 70% of a sample with about 24,000 distinct CDR3 sequences, roughly 43% of them seen once. The origin of this receptor is a human donor who was either an allogeneic HSCT recipient or a stem cell or donor lymphocyte infusion donor (not recorded which). It is not recorded whose cells these are; they may come from a transplant donor. The sample consisted of blood, either unsorted or a sorted T cell fraction (not recorded which). The genes are TRBV7-8 and TRBJ2-3; perhaps D is TRBD1 or TRBD2 (5 bases each). The CDR3 spells CASSFWGNTDTQYF. CDR3 DNA: TGTGCCAGCAGCTTCTGGGGGAACACAGATACGCAGTATTTT.